The rows below give T cell receptor beta chains drawn from one sample of a study of Ad26.COV2.S vaccination and SARS-CoV-2 variants. The repertoire was sequenced with immunoSEQ multiplex PCR; TCRdb's copy has only in-frame clones and lacks some. The sample yields 380,000 or so clones, about 88% seen once. The sequencing used peripheral blood, collected in a trial of Ad26.COV2.S vaccine versus placebo. These receptors originate from a person between 18 and 59 years old who received the Ad26.COV2.S COVID-19 vaccine or a placebo. Both conserved end residues are trimmed from each CDR3. Fields, in order: V gene, J gene, CDR3 protein.

v_call: TRBV2
j_call: TRBJ2-3
cdr3_aa: ARASGVADTQY

v_call: TRBV21-1
j_call: TRBJ1-2
cdr3_aa: ASNLTGGEHCGYT

v_call: TRBV6-5
j_call: TRBJ2-5
cdr3_aa: ASSSGSGRETQY

v_call: TRBV29-1
j_call: TRBJ2-2
cdr3_aa: SVEAYSRDRANTGELF

v_call: TRBV5-6
j_call: TRBJ2-6
cdr3_aa: ASRFMVDPTGSGANVLT

v_call: TRBV6-5
j_call: TRBJ2-2
cdr3_aa: ATKGDGDTGELF

v_call: TRBV15
j_call: TRBJ1-2
cdr3_aa: ATSREGQGFSFRGYT

v_call: TRBV30
j_call: TRBJ1-1
cdr3_aa: AWTSTVTRALFSNTEAF

v_call: TRBV5-1
j_call: TRBJ2-3
cdr3_aa: ASSFLRGLVSDTQY

v_call: TRBV5-6
j_call: TRBJ1-2
cdr3_aa: ASSLGGRGPFNYGYT

v_call: TRBV10-2
j_call: TRBJ2-3
cdr3_aa: ASLSSSGFPDTQY

v_call: TRBV4-3
j_call: TRBJ1-1
cdr3_aa: ASSQGKSNTEAF

v_call: TRBV18
j_call: TRBJ1-5
cdr3_aa: ASSPLGSRVQQPQH

v_call: TRBV27
j_call: TRBJ1-1
cdr3_aa: ASIGGYTEAF

v_call: TRBV5-5
j_call: TRBJ2-7
cdr3_aa: ASSLFPLQADYGQY

v_call: TRBV27
j_call: TRBJ2-1
cdr3_aa: ASSLPAGGHYNEQF

v_call: TRBV27
j_call: TRBJ2-4
cdr3_aa: ATRISNIQY

v_call: TRBV5-1
j_call: TRBJ1-2
cdr3_aa: ASSLAQGSGYT

v_call: TRBV7-3
j_call: TRBJ2-1
cdr3_aa: ASSLTIGQGANEQF

v_call: TRBV4-3
j_call: TRBJ1-1
cdr3_aa: ASSLEQGANTEAF

v_call: TRBV3-1/TRBV3-2
j_call: TRBJ2-5
cdr3_aa: ASSQDGGTGRETQY

v_call: TRBV11-3
j_call: TRBJ2-1
cdr3_aa: ASSLGGRDRENEQF

v_call: TRBV6-2/TRBV6-3
j_call: TRBJ2-1
cdr3_aa: ASSYSRGPGTSGIVRNEQF

v_call: TRBV5-5
j_call: TRBJ1-2
cdr3_aa: ASSLLGASYGYT

v_call: TRBV27
j_call: TRBJ1-1
cdr3_aa: ASSPRGGYTEAF

v_call: TRBV7-6
j_call: TRBJ2-1
cdr3_aa: ASSPMVGDEQF

v_call: TRBV2
j_call: TRBJ2-7
cdr3_aa: ATGGTGGPYEQY

v_call: TRBV9
j_call: TRBJ2-5
cdr3_aa: ASSGGQLETQY

v_call: TRBV6-5
j_call: TRBJ2-5
cdr3_aa: ATTQTSGKQTQY

v_call: TRBV6-5
j_call: TRBJ1-2
cdr3_aa: ASSPTTGGAEGYT

v_call: TRBV7-8
j_call: TRBJ2-7
cdr3_aa: ASRLAGTSIPYEQY

v_call: TRBV5-1
j_call: TRBJ1-3
cdr3_aa: ASSLVVGAGNTIY

v_call: TRBV5-1
j_call: TRBJ2-2
cdr3_aa: ASSLEWGGTGELF

v_call: TRBV5-5
j_call: TRBJ2-7
cdr3_aa: ASSTGTGVRAYEQY

v_call: TRBV9
j_call: TRBJ2-7
cdr3_aa: ASSGTADTSSQY

v_call: TRBV28
j_call: TRBJ1-2
cdr3_aa: ASSVPLVSNYGYT